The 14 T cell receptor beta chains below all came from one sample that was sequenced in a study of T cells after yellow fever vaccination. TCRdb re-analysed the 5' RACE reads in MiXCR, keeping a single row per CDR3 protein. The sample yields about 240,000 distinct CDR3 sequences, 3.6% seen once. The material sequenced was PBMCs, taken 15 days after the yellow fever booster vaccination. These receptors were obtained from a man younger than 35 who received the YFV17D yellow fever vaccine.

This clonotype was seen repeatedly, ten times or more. The CDR3 DNA is TGTGCCAGCTCCGGGCAAACAGGGGAAACTGAAGCTTTCTTT. Translated, it gives CASSGQTGETEAFF. The chain joins TRBV18 to TRBJ1-1; 7 nucleotides line up with TRBD1. The CDR3 spans 14 residues. Germline V gene lookup returns CDR1 KGHSH and CDR2 LQKENI. With 6 bases clipped from V and 5 bases from J, the junction kept 9 bases outside the gene matches.

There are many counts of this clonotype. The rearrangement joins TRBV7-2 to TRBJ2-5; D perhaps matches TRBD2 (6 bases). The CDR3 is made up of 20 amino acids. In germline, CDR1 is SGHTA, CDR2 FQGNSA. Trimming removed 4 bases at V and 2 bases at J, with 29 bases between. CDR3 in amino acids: CASSSFLYFRLVGRQETQYF. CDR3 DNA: TGTGCCAGCAGCTCCTTCCTTTACTTCCGACTAGTAGGAAGACAAGAGACCCAGTACTTC.

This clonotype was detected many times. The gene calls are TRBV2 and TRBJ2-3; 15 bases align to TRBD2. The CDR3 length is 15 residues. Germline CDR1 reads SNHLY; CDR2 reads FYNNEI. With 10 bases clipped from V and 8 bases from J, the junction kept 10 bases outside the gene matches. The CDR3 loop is CATLWTSGGASTQYF. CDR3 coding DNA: TGTGCCACCCTGTGGACTAGCGGGGGGGCAAGTACGCAGTATTTT. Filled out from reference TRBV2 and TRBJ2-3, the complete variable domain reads EPEVTQTPSHQVTQMGQEVILRCVPISNHLYFYWYRQILGQKVEFLVSFYNNEISEKSEIFDDQFSVERPDGSNFTLKIRSTKLEDSAMYFCATLWTSGGASTQYFGPGTRLTVL.

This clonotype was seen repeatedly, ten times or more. Here the CDR3 reads CASSQWTGETQYF. Here the CDR3 DNA reads TGTGCCAGCAGCCAATGGACGGGGGAGACCCAGTACTTC. The chain couples TRBV7-3 to TRBJ2-5, with D possibly TRBD2 on 5 matching bases. V lost 5 bases and J 5 bases, leaving 12 bases between the germline ends. The CDR3 is 13 amino acids. Germline lookup yields CDR1 SGHTA and CDR2 FQGTGA.

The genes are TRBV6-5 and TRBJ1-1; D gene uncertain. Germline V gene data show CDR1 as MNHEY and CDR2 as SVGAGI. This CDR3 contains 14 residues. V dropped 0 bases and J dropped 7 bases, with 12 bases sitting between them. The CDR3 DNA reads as TGTGCCAGCAGTTACTCGCGGGGAGAAGGTGAAGCTTTCTTT. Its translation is CASSYSRGEGEAFF.

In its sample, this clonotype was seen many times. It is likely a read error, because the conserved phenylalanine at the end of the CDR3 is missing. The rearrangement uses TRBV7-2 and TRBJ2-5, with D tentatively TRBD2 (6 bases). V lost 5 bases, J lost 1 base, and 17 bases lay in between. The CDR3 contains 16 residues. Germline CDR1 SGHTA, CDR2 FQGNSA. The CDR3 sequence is CASSPKYGGVQETQYL. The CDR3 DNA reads TGTGCCAGCAGCCCAAAGTACGGGGGAGTCCAAGAGACCCAGTACTTA.

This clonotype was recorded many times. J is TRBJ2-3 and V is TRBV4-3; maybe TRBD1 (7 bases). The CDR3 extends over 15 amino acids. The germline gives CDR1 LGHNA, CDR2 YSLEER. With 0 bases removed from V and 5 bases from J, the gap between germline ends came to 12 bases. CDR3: CASSQDRRGQDTQYF. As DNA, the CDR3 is TGCGCCAGCAGCCAAGATCGGAGGGGGCAAGATACGCAGTATTTT.

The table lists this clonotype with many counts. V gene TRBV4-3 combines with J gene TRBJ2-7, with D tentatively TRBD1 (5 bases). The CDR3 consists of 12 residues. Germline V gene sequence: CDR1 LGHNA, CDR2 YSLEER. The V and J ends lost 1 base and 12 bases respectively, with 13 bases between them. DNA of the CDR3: TGCGCCAGCAGCCAAGCGTCAGGGTTTTCGTACGTC. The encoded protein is CASSQASGFSYV.

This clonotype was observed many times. The CDR3 loop reads CASRVTGGSYNEQFF. In DNA form, the CDR3 reads TGTGCCAGCCGAGTTACAGGGGGCTCCTACAATGAGCAGTTCTTC. The chain recombines TRBV6-5 with TRBJ2-1; TRBD1 matches 8 bases. The CDR3 spans 15 residues. The V gene's germline CDR1 is MNHEY and CDR2 SVGAGI. V was clipped by 8 bases and J by 0 bases; unmatched bases: 6.

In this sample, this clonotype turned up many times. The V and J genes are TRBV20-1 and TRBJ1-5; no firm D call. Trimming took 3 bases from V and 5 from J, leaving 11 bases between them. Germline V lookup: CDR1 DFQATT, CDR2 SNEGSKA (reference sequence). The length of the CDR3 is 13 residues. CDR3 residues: CSASMGTYQPQHF. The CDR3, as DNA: TGCAGTGCTAGTATGGGCACTTATCAGCCCCAGCATTTT.

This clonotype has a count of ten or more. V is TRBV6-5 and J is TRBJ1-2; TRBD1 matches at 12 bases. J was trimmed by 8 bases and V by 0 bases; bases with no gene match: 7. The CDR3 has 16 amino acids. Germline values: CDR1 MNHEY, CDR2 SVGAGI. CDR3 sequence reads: CASSYSPGQGARGYTF. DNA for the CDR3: TGTGCCAGCAGTTACTCGCCGGGACAGGGGGCGCGAGGCTACACCTTC.

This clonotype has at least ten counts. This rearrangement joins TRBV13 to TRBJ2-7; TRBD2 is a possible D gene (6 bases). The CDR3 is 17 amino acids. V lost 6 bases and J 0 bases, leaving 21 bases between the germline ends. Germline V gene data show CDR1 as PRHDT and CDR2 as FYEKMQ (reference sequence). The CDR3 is CASRSGDPYTSSYEQYF. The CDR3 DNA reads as TGTGCCAGCAGATCGGGGGACCCTTATACGAGCTCCTACGAGCAGTACTTC. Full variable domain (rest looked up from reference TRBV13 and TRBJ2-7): AAGVIQSPRHLIKEKRETATLKCYPIPRHDTVYWYQQGPGQDPQFLISFYEKMQSDKGSIPDRFSAQQFSDYHSELNMSSLELGDSALYFCASRSGDPYTSSYEQYFGPGTRLTVT.

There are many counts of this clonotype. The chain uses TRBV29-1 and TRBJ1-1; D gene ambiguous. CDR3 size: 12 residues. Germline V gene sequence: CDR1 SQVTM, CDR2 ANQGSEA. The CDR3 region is CSAQGRQTEAFF. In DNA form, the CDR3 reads TGCAGTGCCCAAGGGCGTCAGACTGAAGCTTTCTTT.

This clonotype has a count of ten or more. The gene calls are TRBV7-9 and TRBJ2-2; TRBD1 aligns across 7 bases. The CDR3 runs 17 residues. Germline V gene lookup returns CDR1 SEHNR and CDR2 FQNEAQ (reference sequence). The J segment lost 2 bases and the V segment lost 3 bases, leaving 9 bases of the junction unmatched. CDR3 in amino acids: CASSFPSGGSNTGELFF. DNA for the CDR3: TGTGCCAGCAGCTTCCCGTCAGGGGGATCAAACACCGGGGAGCTGTTTTTT.